Presented here are 16 T cell receptor beta chains from one specimen sequenced in a study of T cells after yellow fever vaccination. TCRdb recomputed calls from the 5' RACE reads with MiXCR, one row per CDR3 protein. The sample yields more than 95,000 distinct CDR3 sequences, about 15% seen once. This sample comprised CD8+ T cells sorted from PBMCs, obtained 5 days after the yellow fever booster vaccination. The receptors stem from a man between 18 and 29 years old who received the YFV17D yellow fever vaccine.

This clonotype came up a few times. This rearrangement joins TRBV7-3 to TRBJ1-5; D call uncertain. Trimming removed 7 bases at V and 3 bases at J, with 25 bases between. CDR3 size: 18 residues. Per germline, CDR1 SGHTA and CDR2 FQGTGA. The CDR3 protein is CASTCLDTFRAPNQPQHF. The CDR3 coding sequence is TGTGCCAGCACCTGCTTAGATACCTTTCGAGCTCCCAATCAGCCCCAGCATTTT.

This sequence joins TRBV12-3 or TRBV12-4 and TRBJ2-5; 10 positions match TRBD2. This CDR3 has 15 amino acids. The V segment lost 6 bases and the J segment 2 bases; nucleotides outside the gene matches: 6. The CDR3 sequence is CASSLLAGIQETQYF. The CDR3 nucleotides are TGTGCCAGCAGCTTACTAGCGGGGATACAAGAGACCCAGTACTTC.

There are a few counts of this clonotype. The V call is TRBV13, the J call TRBJ2-7; D is ambiguous. The V end was cut by 1 base, the J end by 5 bases, with 6 bases between. Germline assignment: CDR1 PRHDT and CDR2 FYEKMQ (reference sequence). This CDR3 spans 12 amino acids. The CDR3 coding sequence is TGTGCCAGCAGCTTAGTTGGGAACGAGCAGTACTTC. Its translation is CASSLVGNEQYF.

The chain has TRBV7-9 and TRBJ2-5, with 14 bases aligning to TRBD2. CDR1 and CDR2 from the germline V gene are SEHNR and FQNEAQ (reference sequence). With V trimmed by 5 bases and J by 5 bases, 10 bases remained unmatched. The CDR3 spans 17 residues. This CDR3 reads CASSVLGTSGGRETQYF. The CDR3 DNA sequence: TGTGCCAGCAGCGTACTCGGGACTAGCGGGGGCCGGGAGACCCAGTACTTC.

The chain links TRBV10-1 to TRBJ1-1; no clear D. Trimming removed 5 bases at V and 2 bases at J, with 9 bases between. CDR1 is WNHNN and CDR2 is SYGVQD in the germline V gene (reference sequence). The CDR3 loop spans 13 amino acids. The chain's CDR3 is CASSSMENTEAFF. CDR3 DNA sequence: TGCGCCAGCAGTAGTATGGAAAACACTGAAGCTTTCTTT.

The chain employs TRBV4-3 and TRBJ2-3; possibly TRBD1 for D (5 bases). The germline V gene encodes CDR1 LGHNA and CDR2 YSLEER. This CDR3 has 15 residues. Trimming removed 0 bases from V and 2 bases from J, with 9 bases in between. The CDR3 nucleotides read TGCGCCAGCAGCCAAGATGAGGACACCACAGATACGCAGTATTTT. Translating gives CASSQDEDTTDTQYF.

This clonotype showed up just a few times. The rearrangement joins TRBV5-4 to TRBJ2-1; a possible D gene is TRBD2 (6 bases). The germline CDR1 and CDR2 sequences are SGHNT and YYREEE (reference sequence). V lost 4 bases and J 5 bases, leaving 19 bases between the germline ends. This CDR3 is 16 amino acids long. For the CDR3, the DNA is TGTGCCAGCAGCCCGGGACTCGGCGGCCCCGACAATGAGCAGTTCTTC. It translates to CASSPGLGGPDNEQFF. Together with reference TRBV5-4 and TRBJ2-1, the CDR3 gives the full variable domain: ETGVTQSPTHLIKTRGQQVTLRCSSQSGHNTVSWYQQALGQGPQFIFQYYREEENGRGNFPPRFSGLQFPNYSSELNVNALELDDSALYLCASSPGLGGPDNEQFFGPGTRLTVL.

Many counts were recorded for this clonotype. CDR3 bases: TGTGCCAGCAGCTTACAAGGGACAGGGGGTAACAATGAGCAGTTCTTC. Translation gives CASSLQGTGGNNEQFF. J is TRBJ2-1 and V is TRBV7-8; 11 bases are a match to TRBD1. This CDR3 is 16 amino acids long. The V gene's germline CDR1 is SGHVS and CDR2 FQNEAQ. Germline trimming cut 2 bases from V and 5 bases from J; bases unmatched to any gene: 5.

This clonotype appeared a few times. The junction departs from the called germline gene at one end, perhaps through a read error. The chain's CDR3 is CASSLDLSGAGTSTDSF. The CDR3 DNA reads as TGCGCCAGCAGCTTGGATCTTTCTGGCGCGGGGACTAGCACAGATAGTTTT. This chain connects TRBV5-1 to TRBJ2-3, with 9 bases matching TRBD2. Germline CDR1 is SGHRS and CDR2 is YFSETQ. This CDR3 spans 17 amino acids.

CDR3 in amino acids: CASSATSSYNSPLHF. The CDR3 nucleotides read TGTGCCAGCAGCGCGACTAGCTCCTATAATTCACCCCTCCACTTT. The chain has TRBV9 and TRBJ1-6; D gene unclear. Per the germline V gene, CDR1 is SGDLS and CDR2 is YYNGEE. The CDR3 covers 15 residues. V was pared by 3 bases and J by 0 bases, with 7 bases between.

The genes are TRBV6-2 or TRBV6-3 and TRBJ2-3; D is undetermined. V was trimmed by 2 bases and J by 0 bases, leaving 9 bases between them. The CDR3 runs to 15 residues. Germline CDR1 reads MNHEY; CDR2 reads SVGEGT. CDR3 nucleotides: TGTGCCAGCAGTTACGGCCGGAAAAGCACAGATACGCAGTATTTT. The encoded protein is CASSYGRKSTDTQYF.

This clonotype was seen at least ten times. This rearrangement joins TRBV21-1 to TRBJ1-6. TRBV21-1 is annotated as a pseudogene. The CDR3 is 12 amino acids. The CDR3 is CASSYFMRPLHF. In DNA form, the CDR3 reads TGTGCCAGCAGCTACTTCATGAGACCCCTCCACTTT.

The chain has TRBV7-9 and TRBJ2-1, with D maybe TRBD2 (5 bases). V dropped 5 bases and J dropped 12 bases, with 17 bases sitting between them. Germline-derived CDR1 and CDR2 are SEHNR and FQNEAQ (reference sequence). This CDR3 is 13 amino acids long. The CDR3 region has the DNA TGTGCCAGCAGCGGAGGCGTCCGGAGTGGGCAGTTCTTC. Protein product: CASSGGVRSGQFF.

The rearrangement joins TRBV27 to TRBJ1-1; 7 positions match TRBD1. Per germline, CDR1 MNHEY and CDR2 SMNVEV (reference sequence). With V trimmed by 1 base and J by 8 bases, 4 bases remained unmatched. This CDR3 contains 13 residues. CDR3 DNA: TGTGCCAGCAGTTTATATAAGGGGGCGGAAGCTTTCTTT. Protein product: CASSLYKGAEAFF.

The CDR3 sequence is CASSVEAGGTGELFF. In DNA form, the CDR3 reads TGTGCCAGCAGCGTAGAGGCGGGAGGTACCGGGGAGCTGTTTTTT. The chain joins TRBV9 to TRBJ2-2, with 8 nucleotides matching TRBD2. The V segment lost 0 bases and the J segment 5 bases; nucleotides outside the gene matches: 3. The CDR3 totals 15 residues. Germline values: CDR1 SGDLS, CDR2 YYNGEE.

The gene calls are TRBV29-1 and TRBJ2-7; TRBD1 might be the D (6 bases). CDR3 length: 13 residues. CDR1 is SQVTM and CDR2 is ANQGSEA in the germline V gene. Trimming pared 4 bases from V and 2 bases from J, leaving 12 bases between. CDR3: CSVVRQGPYEQYF. CDR3 sequence (DNA): TGCAGCGTTGTAAGGCAGGGGCCCTACGAGCAGTACTTC.